The 29 T cell receptor beta chains presented below share a single source sample, sequenced in a study of human T cells and chemical hapten exposure. Time point defined: patch test 1, 2 weeks after DPC sensitization. Treatment indicated: therapeutic diphenylcyclopropenone sensitization with weekly scalp DPC. Via MiXCR, TCRdb re-called the RACE reads, giving one row per CDR3 protein. The sample includes 150,000 or so distinct CDR3 sequences, roughly 15% of them seen just once. Specimen: whole blood, collected in connection with sensitization to the hapten diphenylcyclopropenone (DPC). Receptors originate from a woman in her 30s with alopecia areata. Some clones in this sample may be carry-over from other donors' samples.

V gene TRBV28 combines with J gene TRBJ2-1; 7 nucleotides match TRBD2. This CDR3 has 14 amino acids. V lost 5 bases to trimming and J lost 2 bases; unmatched junction nucleotides: 3. The V gene's germline CDR1 is MDHEN and CDR2 SYDVKM. The CDR3 here is CASSARGAYNEQFF. The CDR3 nucleotides are TGTGCCAGCAGTGCCCGGGGGGCCTACAATGAGCAGTTCTTC.

J is TRBJ2-5 and V is TRBV6-2 or TRBV6-3; TRBD1 agrees at 7 bases. V shed 6 bases, J shed 0 bases, and the junction held 7 bases outside the gene matches. Germline V CDR1 and CDR2: MNHEY, SVGEGT. The CDR3 extends over 15 amino acids. The CDR3 is CASSSPDRYQETQYF. The CDR3 nucleotides read TGTGCCAGCAGCTCTCCGGACAGGTACCAAGAGACCCAGTACTTC.

This clonotype occurred a few times. The chain combines TRBV9 with TRBJ2-1; 10 nucleotides line up with TRBD2. The V gene's germline CDR1 is SGDLS and CDR2 YYNGEE. The CDR3 runs to 15 residues. The V and J ends lost 4 bases and 4 bases, in that order; junction bases with no gene match: 5. CDR3 sequence: CASSYGLAEYNEQFF. The CDR3 nucleotides read TGTGCCAGCAGCTACGGACTAGCGGAATACAATGAGCAGTTCTTC.

The gene calls are TRBV20-1 and TRBJ2-1; D unresolved. V lost 4 bases to trimming and J lost 2 bases, with 15 bases between them. CDR3 length equals 15 residues. Germline-derived CDR1 and CDR2 are DFQATT and SNEGSKA (reference sequence). CDR3 nucleotides: TGCAGTGCTATAGGGCAGTCCGAGACCTACAATGAGCAGTTCTTC. Translated, it gives CSAIGQSETYNEQFF.

The chain recombines TRBV29-1 with TRBJ2-7; unclear D gene. The ends were cut back, 4 bases at V and 2 bases at J, with 12 bases in the middle. CDR1 is SQVTM, CDR2 ANQGSEA, per germline. This CDR3 contains 13 residues. The CDR3 here is CSVVKGDAYEQYF. Written as DNA, the CDR3 is TGCAGCGTTGTCAAGGGTGACGCCTACGAGCAGTACTTC.

This clonotype was seen repeatedly, ten times or more. The junction does not match germline at one end; this may be a read error. V is TRBV29-1 and J is TRBJ2-3, with D hard to call. CDR3 length: 11 amino acids. Germline CDR1 and CDR2: SQVTM and ANQGSEA. The CDR3 region has the DNA TGCAGCGCTGAACTTTCAGATACGCAGTATTTT. Its protein product is CSAELSDTQYF.

This sequence joins TRBV5-1 and TRBJ2-7, with 8 bases fitting TRBD2. The CDR3 is made up of 16 amino acids. CDR1 and CDR2 (germline): SGHRS, YFSETQ. The ends lost 0 bases at V and 4 bases at J; junction bases unmatched: 9. CDR3 in amino acids: CASSLAPGLEPYEQYF. CDR3 coding DNA: TGCGCCAGCAGCTTGGCCCCGGGACTAGAGCCGTACGAGCAGTACTTC.

This CDR3 is CSVDGTGSNEQYF. In DNA, the CDR3 is TGCAGCGTTGACGGGACAGGTAGCAACGAGCAGTACTTC. The rearrangement uses TRBV29-1 and TRBJ2-7; TRBD1 matches at 8 bases. With V trimmed by 3 bases and J by 5 bases, 6 bases remained unmatched. Germline CDR1 is SQVTM and CDR2 is ANQGSEA. CDR3 length: 13 residues.

The gene calls are TRBV7-2 and TRBJ2-4; D may be TRBD1 (6 bases). V was clipped by 2 bases and J by 2 bases, with 19 bases between them. There are 18 residues in the CDR3. Germline V CDR1 and CDR2: SGHTA, FQGNSA. In nucleotides, the CDR3 is TGTGCCAGCAGCTTAAACCAAGGGGGAGTAATTTCCAAAAACATTCAGTACTTC. Encoded protein: CASSLNQGGVISKNIQYF.

Points on this clonotype: The CDR3 does not end in the conserved phenylalanine or tryptophan, so this is likely a read error. The chain carries TRBV4-3 and TRBJ2-3, with D possibly being TRBD1 or TRBD2 (6 bases each). The CDR3 length is 17 residues. Germline values: CDR1 LGHNA, CDR2 YSLEER. V lost 2 bases and J lost 0, with 15 bases in between. The CDR3 nucleotides read TGCGCCAGCAGCCAAAGAGTGGGGGGCCATAGCACAGATACGCAGTATCTT. Translating gives CASSQRVGGHSTDTQYL.

The chain employs TRBV6-2 or TRBV6-3 and TRBJ2-7; 10 bases agree with TRBD2. Germline CDR1 is MNHEY and CDR2 is SVGEGT. This CDR3 contains 13 residues. The ends lost 7 bases at V and 7 bases at J; junction bases unmatched: 7. Here the CDR3 DNA reads TGTGCCAGCATTCTAGCGGGAGAAGGAGAGCAGTACTTC. It codes for CASILAGEGEQYF.

This clonotype was picked up a small number of times. The V call is TRBV4-2, the J call TRBJ1-5; D is perhaps TRBD1 (6 bases). Trimming removed 1 base from V and 2 bases from J, with 15 bases in between. The CDR3 runs to 17 residues. Germline V lookup: CDR1 LGHNA, CDR2 YNFKEQ. The CDR3 bases are TGTGCCAGCAGCCAAGTCGGGACGGGGGCAGGCAATCAGCCCCAGCATTTT. Amino acids: CASSQVGTGAGNQPQHF.

The chain combines TRBV28 with TRBJ1-2, with 10 positions matching TRBD1. Germline assignment: CDR1 MDHEN and CDR2 SYDVKM. The J segment lost 8 bases and the V segment lost 10 bases, leaving 7 bases of the junction unmatched. The CDR3 is 12 amino acids. The CDR3 DNA is TGTGCCAACCAGGACAGGGGGGGAGGCTACACCTTC. This encodes CANQDRGGGYTF.

Comments on this clonotype: The junction differs from germline at one of its ends, possibly a read error. The J gene is TRBJ2-5, the V gene TRBV29-1; D is possibly TRBD1 or TRBD2 (5 bases each). The CDR3 spans 14 residues. CDR1 SQVTM and CDR2 ANQGSEA come from the germline V gene. The CDR3 sequence: CSIEAGQRGETQYF. CDR3 DNA: TGCAGCATTGAGGCCGGGCAGAGGGGAGAGACCCAGTACTTC.

This clonotype was detected a few times. The chain employs TRBV5-6 and TRBJ1-1; D is undetermined. V was trimmed by 3 bases and J by 1 base, leaving 10 bases between them. Per the germline V gene, CDR1 is SGHDT and CDR2 is YYEEEE. The CDR3 consists of 14 residues. CDR3 in amino acids: CASSSGLQNTEAFF. The CDR3 DNA is TGTGCCAGCAGCTCCGGACTCCAGAACACTGAAGCTTTCTTT.

CDR3 DNA: TGTGCCAGCAGTTTAGGCAGGGAGCAGACCCAGTACTTC. Encoded protein: CASSLGREQTQYF. The J gene is TRBJ2-5, the V gene TRBV28; D might be TRBD1 or TRBD2, each matching 5 bases. This CDR3 contains 13 residues. V lost 2 bases to trimming and J lost 6 bases, with 10 bases between them. Germline CDR1 is MDHEN and CDR2 is SYDVKM.

This chain uses TRBV5-5 with TRBJ2-3; no definite D call. The V end was cut by 1 base, the J end by 3 bases, with 6 bases between. From germline, CDR1 is SGHKS and CDR2 YYEKEE (reference sequence). CDR3 length: 13 amino acids. The CDR3 sequence: CASSLSWTDTQYF. The CDR3 DNA reads as TGTGCCAGCAGCTTGTCATGGACAGATACGCAGTATTTT.

This clonotype has a count of ten or more. This rearrangement joins TRBV4-2 to TRBJ1-2; D unclear. V dropped 0 bases and J dropped 5 bases, with 10 bases sitting between them. CDR1 is LGHNA, CDR2 YNFKEQ, per germline. The CDR3 runs 14 residues. CDR3 bases: TGTGCCAGCAGCCAAGATGGAGATTGGTATGGCTACACCTTC. Translation gives CASSQDGDWYGYTF.

This clonotype was seen at least ten times. The rearrangement links TRBV5-4 to TRBJ2-5, with D possibly matching TRBD2 (6 bases). V gave up 4 bases and J gave up 0 bases, with 7 bases separating them. This CDR3 is 13 amino acids long. CDR1 is SGHNT and CDR2 is YYREEE in the germline V gene (reference sequence). The CDR3 loop is CASSRDYQETQYF. The CDR3 DNA reads as TGTGCCAGCAGCAGGGACTACCAAGAGACCCAGTACTTC.

The gene calls are TRBV2 and TRBJ2-7; 8 bases align to TRBD1. The V gene's germline CDR1 is SNHLY and CDR2 FYNNEI. V lost 6 bases to trimming and J lost 5 bases; unmatched junction nucleotides: 3. CDR3 length: 12 residues. The CDR3 DNA reads TGTGCCAGCAGAGCAGGGGGCCACGAGCAGTACTTC. The encoded protein is CASRAGGHEQYF.

This clonotype has a count of ten or more. In DNA, the CDR3 is TGTGCCAGCAGCGTAGGGACGGCCTCCTATAATTCACCCCTCCACTTT. The encoded protein is CASSVGTASYNSPLHF. The chain is built from TRBV9 and TRBJ1-6; D unresolved. The germline V and J ends were trimmed by 0 bases and 0 bases, with 7 bases remaining between them. The CDR3 spans 16 residues. Germline assignment: CDR1 SGDLS and CDR2 YYNGEE.

The chain has TRBV10-3 and TRBJ2-5; the D is unclear. Germline V gene sequence: CDR1 ENHRY, CDR2 SYGVKD. The ends were cut back, 2 bases at V and 4 bases at J, with 5 bases in the middle. The CDR3 runs to 12 residues. The DNA for the CDR3 is TGTGCCATCAGTGAGCGGGCAGAGACCCAGTACTTC. Translating gives CAISERAETQYF.

The chain couples TRBV27 to TRBJ1-1; a weak D match, TRBD1 (5 bases). The CDR3 loop spans 13 amino acids. The ends were cut back, 8 bases at V and 4 bases at J, with 14 bases in the middle. Germline CDR1 is MNHEY and CDR2 is SMNVEV (reference sequence). The CDR3 is CASALMGGTEAFF. CDR3 in DNA: TGTGCCAGCGCTTTAATGGGGGGCACTGAAGCTTTCTTT.

This clonotype showed up just a few times. CDR3 sequence: CSATIPGGAEQYF. CDR3 coding DNA: TGCAGTGCTACCATACCAGGGGGCGCCGAGCAGTACTTC. This sequence joins TRBV20-1 and TRBJ2-7; TRBD1 matches 8 bases. Trimming at V came to 4 bases and at J to 6 bases, leaving 8 bases not matched to a gene. The germline gives CDR1 DFQATT, CDR2 SNEGSKA (reference sequence). The CDR3 runs 13 residues.

The chain carries TRBV7-9 and TRBJ2-1, with 7 bases identical to TRBD2. The CDR3 has 16 residues. V dropped 5 bases and J dropped 5; count of bases not matched to a gene: 12. Germline assignment: CDR1 SEHNR and CDR2 FQNEAQ (reference sequence). CDR3 region: CASSLREASGDNEQFF. The CDR3, as DNA: TGTGCCAGCAGCCTCCGCGAGGCTAGCGGAGACAATGAGCAGTTCTTC.

This clonotype was observed at least ten times. The rearrangement joins TRBV3-1 to TRBJ2-5; weak D call: TRBD2 (6 bases). V lost 7 bases to trimming and J lost 3 bases, with 12 bases between them. This CDR3 has 13 amino acids. CDR1 is LGHDT, CDR2 YNNKEL, per germline (reference sequence). The chain's CDR3 is CASTTGSKETQYF. The CDR3 DNA reads TGTGCCAGCACCACCGGGAGCAAAGAGACCCAGTACTTC.

This chain connects TRBV19 to TRBJ1-2; tentatively, D is TRBD1 (5 bases). CDR1 and CDR2 (germline): LNHDA, SQIVND (reference sequence). The CDR3 totals 15 residues. The V and J ends lost 3 bases and 5 bases respectively, with 16 bases between them. CDR3 sequence: CASSITPGTGYGYTF. DNA of the CDR3: TGTGCCAGTAGTATCACCCCCGGGACCGGGTATGGCTACACCTTC. Full variable domain (missing parts from reference TRBV19 and TRBJ1-2): DGGITQSPKYLFRKEGQNVTLSCEQNLNHDAMYWYRQDPGQGLRLIYYSQIVNDFQKGDIAEGYSVSREKKESFPLTVTSAQKNPTAFYLCASSITPGTGYGYTFGSGTRLTVV.

This clonotype was found a few times. Here the CDR3 reads CASSLQGFSGNTIYF. CDR3 in DNA: TGTGCCAGCAGTCTACAGGGCTTCTCTGGAAACACCATATATTTT. V usage is TRBV27 and J usage is TRBJ1-3, with D perhaps TRBD1 (6 bases). The CDR3 is made up of 15 amino acids. CDR1 is MNHEY and CDR2 is SMNVEV in the germline V gene (reference sequence). V was pared by 5 bases and J by 0 bases, with 11 bases between.

This clonotype was counted a few times. V usage is TRBV29-1 and J usage is TRBJ2-1; possibly TRBD2 for D (6 bases). This CDR3 spans 11 amino acids. Germline V gene data show CDR1 as SQVTM and CDR2 as ANQGSEA. The CDR3 reads CSGGAGDEQFF. The CDR3 DNA is TGCTCCGGCGGGGCCGGGGATGAGCAGTTCTTC.